This TCR beta chain emerged from a study of identical twins. Findings and limits, study-wide: Cross-sectional statistics, not tracking of the same donors, supported the conclusions.

MiXCR, applied by TCRdb to the 5' RACE reads, yields one record per CDR3 protein. The top ten hold approximately 3.7% of the sample, which has about 260,000 distinct CDR3 sequences, approximately 7% seen once. Germline assignment: CDR1 SEHNR and CDR2 FQNEAQ (reference sequence). This CDR3 comprises 15 residues. Of note for this clonotype: The antigen remains undetermined. A much larger clone lies a single base off, so this may be a read error.

These data were likewise used in another study, on yellow fever vaccine responses in identical twins.

The chain employs TRBV7-9 and TRBJ2-2; 7 nucleotides agree with TRBD2. Sequencing was done on a sample of memory (CD45RO+) T cells sorted from blood. This TCR derives from a woman aged 18-30 years in good health. The CDR3 DNA follows: TGTGCCAGCAGCGACCTGGCGGCCTTAAGCGGGGAGCTGCTTTTT. This codes for CASSDLAALSGELLF.